Sequencing of this T cell receptor (beta chain) was carried out in a study of blood T cell repertoires in COVID-19. Overall study context: Acute and convalescent COVID-19 specimens originated in the United States, Italy and Spain.

V lost 4 bases to trimming and J lost 6 bases, with 12 bases between them. Germline V CDR1 and CDR2: MNHNY, SVGAGI (reference sequence). The CDR3 extends over 13 amino acids. In the original workflow: Amplification of reference gene primers provided the estimated nucleated cell counts. The data were produced by immunoSEQ multiplex PCR, yet TCRdb's version contains in-frame clones alone and is incomplete. The V and J calls and clone size were taken over from that table, and D and trimming were inferred from the DNA. This sample yields some 100,000 clones, of which 70% to 90% are seen a single time; 6.5% to 9.5% belongs to the top ten.

The specimen was peripheral blood. The chain is built from TRBV6-6 and TRBJ1-2, with D perhaps matching TRBD1 (6 bases). This TCR derives from a woman aged 70-85 years with acute or convalescent COVID-19. The CDR3 nucleotides read TGTGCCAGCAGTTTACAGGGAATTGATGGCTACACCTTC. This codes for CASSLQGIDGYTF.